This T cell receptor (beta chain) was obtained from a study of blood T cell repertoires in COVID-19. Clinical history reported by participants formed the basis on which cohorts were assigned. Individuals in the exposed group had encountered a COVID-19 case within 2 weeks preceding study entry. Here immunoSEQ multiplex PCR was the method, and the copy in TCRdb shows in-frame clones only, minus some. The sample holds fewer than 200,000 clones, roughly 84% seen once. Germline assignment: CDR1 SGHDN and CDR2 FVKESK. There are 13 residues in the CDR3. V lost 1 base and J lost 7, with 10 bases in between. This chain uses TRBV14 with TRBJ1-2; D not resolved. Sequenced sample: PBMCs or T cells enriched from blood (not recorded which). The receptor comes from a woman aged 30 to 39 who had been exposed to COVID-19. The CDR3 loop is CASSQVAAGGYTF. CDR3 coding DNA: TGTGCCAGCAGCCAAGTGGCGGCTGGTGGCTACACCTTC.